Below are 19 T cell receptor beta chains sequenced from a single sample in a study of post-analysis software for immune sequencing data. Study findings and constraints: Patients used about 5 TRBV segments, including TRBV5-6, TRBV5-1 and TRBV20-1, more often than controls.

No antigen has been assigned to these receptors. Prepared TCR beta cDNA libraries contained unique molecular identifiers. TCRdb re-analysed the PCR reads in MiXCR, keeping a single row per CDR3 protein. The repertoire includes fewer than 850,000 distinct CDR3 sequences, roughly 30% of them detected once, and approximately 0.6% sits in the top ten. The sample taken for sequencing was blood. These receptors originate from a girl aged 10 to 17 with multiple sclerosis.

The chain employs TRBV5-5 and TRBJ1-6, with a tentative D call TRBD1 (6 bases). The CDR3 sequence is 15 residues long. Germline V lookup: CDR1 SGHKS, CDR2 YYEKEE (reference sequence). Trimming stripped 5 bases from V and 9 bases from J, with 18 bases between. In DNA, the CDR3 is TGTGCCAGCAGACGGGACACCTCCCCGGCTTCACCCCTCCACTTT. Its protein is CASRRDTSPASPLHF.

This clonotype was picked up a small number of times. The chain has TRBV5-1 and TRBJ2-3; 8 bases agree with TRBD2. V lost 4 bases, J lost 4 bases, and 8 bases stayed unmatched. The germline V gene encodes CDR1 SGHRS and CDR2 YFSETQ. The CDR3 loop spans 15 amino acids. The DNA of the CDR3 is TGCGCCAGCAGCCCCTCGGGAGGGAGGGCAGATACGCAGTATTTT. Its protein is CASSPSGGRADTQYF.

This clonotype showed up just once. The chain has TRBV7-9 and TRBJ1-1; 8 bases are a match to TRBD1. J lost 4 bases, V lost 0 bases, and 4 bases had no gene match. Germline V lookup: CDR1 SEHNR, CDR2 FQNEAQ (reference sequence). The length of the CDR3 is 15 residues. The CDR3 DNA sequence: TGTGCCAGCAGCTTAGCGGACAGGGCGGCCACTGAAGCTTTCTTT. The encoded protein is CASSLADRAATEAFF.

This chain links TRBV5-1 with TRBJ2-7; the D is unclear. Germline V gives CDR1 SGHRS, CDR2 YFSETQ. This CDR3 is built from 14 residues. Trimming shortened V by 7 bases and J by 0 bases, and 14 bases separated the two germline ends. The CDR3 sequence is CASRRTASSYEQYF. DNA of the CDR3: TGCGCCAGCCGACGGACGGCAAGCTCCTACGAGCAGTACTTC. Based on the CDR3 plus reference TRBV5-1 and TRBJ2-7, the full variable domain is KAGVTQTPRYLIKTRGQQVTLSCSPISGHRSVSWYQQTPGQGLQFLFEYFSETQRNKGNFPGRFSGRQFSNSRSEMNVSTLELGDSALYLCASRRTASSYEQYFGPGTRLTVT.

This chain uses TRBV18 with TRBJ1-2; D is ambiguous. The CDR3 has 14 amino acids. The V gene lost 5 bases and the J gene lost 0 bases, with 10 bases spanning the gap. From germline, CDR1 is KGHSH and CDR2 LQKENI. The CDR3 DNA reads TGTGCCAGCTCAGCGAGCGGGCCTAACTATGGCTACACCTTC. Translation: CASSASGPNYGYTF. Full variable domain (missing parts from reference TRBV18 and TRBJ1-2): NAGVMQNPRHLVRRRGQEARLRCSPMKGHSHVYWYRQLPEEGLKFMVYLQKENIIDESGMPKERFSAEFPKEGPSILRIQQVVRGDSAAYFCASSASGPNYGYTFGSGTRLTVV.

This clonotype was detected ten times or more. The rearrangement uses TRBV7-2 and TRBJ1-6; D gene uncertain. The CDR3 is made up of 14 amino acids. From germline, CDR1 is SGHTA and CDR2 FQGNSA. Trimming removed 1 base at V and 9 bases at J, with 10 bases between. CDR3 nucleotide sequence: TGTGCCAGCAGCTTAGGCCCGAGCGGTTCACCCCTCCACTTT. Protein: CASSLGPSGSPLHF. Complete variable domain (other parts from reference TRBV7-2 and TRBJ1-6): GAGVSQSPSNKVTEKGKDVELRCDPISGHTALYWYRQSLGQGLEFLIYFQGNSAPDKSGLPSDRFSAERTGGSVSTLTIQRTQQEDSAVYLCASSLGPSGSPLHFGNGTRLTVT.

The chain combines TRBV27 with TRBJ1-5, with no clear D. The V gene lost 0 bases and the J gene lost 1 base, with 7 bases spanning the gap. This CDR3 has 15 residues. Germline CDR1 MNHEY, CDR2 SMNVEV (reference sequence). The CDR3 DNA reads TGTGCCAGCAGTTTATCCCCAGTAAGCAATCAGCCCCAGCATTTT. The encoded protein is CASSLSPVSNQPQHF.

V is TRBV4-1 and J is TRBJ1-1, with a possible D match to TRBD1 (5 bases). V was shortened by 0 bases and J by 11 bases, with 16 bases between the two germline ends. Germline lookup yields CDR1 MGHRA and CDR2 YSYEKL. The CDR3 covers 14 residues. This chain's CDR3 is CASSQDGTQKRAFF. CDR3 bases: TGCGCCAGCAGCCAAGACGGGACTCAAAAACGGGCTTTCTTT.

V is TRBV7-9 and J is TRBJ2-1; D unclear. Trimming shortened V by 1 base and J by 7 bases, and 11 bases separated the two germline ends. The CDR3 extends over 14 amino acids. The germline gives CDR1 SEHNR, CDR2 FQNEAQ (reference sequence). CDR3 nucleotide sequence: TGTGCCAGCAGCTTAGGTGTCAGTAGGAATGAGCAGTTCTTC. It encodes CASSLGVSRNEQFF.

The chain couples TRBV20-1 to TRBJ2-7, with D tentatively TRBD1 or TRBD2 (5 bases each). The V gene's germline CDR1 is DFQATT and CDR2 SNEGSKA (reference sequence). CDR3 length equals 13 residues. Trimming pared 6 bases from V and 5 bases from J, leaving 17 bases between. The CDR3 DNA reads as TGCAGTGCCGGACCGTGGGGGAGAAACGAGCAGTACTTC. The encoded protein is CSAGPWGRNEQYF.

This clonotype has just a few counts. CDR3 in DNA: TGCAGTGCTGGGGACTGGCGGGAGACTACCTACGAGCAGTACTTC. Protein sequence: CSAGDWRETTYEQYF. This chain connects TRBV20-1 to TRBJ2-7; 7 bases line up with TRBD2. Trimming removed 5 bases from V and 2 bases from J; junction bases left unmatched: 12. This CDR3 has 15 residues. CDR1 is DFQATT, CDR2 SNEGSKA, per germline (reference sequence).

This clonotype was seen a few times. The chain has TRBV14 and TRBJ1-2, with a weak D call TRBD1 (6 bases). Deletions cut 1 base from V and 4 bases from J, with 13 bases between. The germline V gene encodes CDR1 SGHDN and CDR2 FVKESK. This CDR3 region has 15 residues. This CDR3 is CASSQVQDSIYGYTF. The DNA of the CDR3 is TGTGCCAGCAGCCAAGTTCAGGACAGCATCTATGGCTACACCTTC.

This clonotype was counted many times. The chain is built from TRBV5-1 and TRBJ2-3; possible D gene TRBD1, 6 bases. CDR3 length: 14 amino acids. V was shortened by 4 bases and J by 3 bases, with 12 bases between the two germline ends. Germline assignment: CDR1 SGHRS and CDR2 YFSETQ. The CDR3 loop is CASSAGQSTDTQYF. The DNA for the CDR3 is TGCGCCAGCAGCGCCGGACAGTCTACAGATACGCAGTATTTT.

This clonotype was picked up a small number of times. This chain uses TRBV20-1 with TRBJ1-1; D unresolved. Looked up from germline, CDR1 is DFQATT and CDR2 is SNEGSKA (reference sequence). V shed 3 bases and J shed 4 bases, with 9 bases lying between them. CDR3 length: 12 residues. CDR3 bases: TGCAGTGCTAGGAGCTGGGGCACTGAAGCTTTCTTT. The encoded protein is CSARSWGTEAFF.

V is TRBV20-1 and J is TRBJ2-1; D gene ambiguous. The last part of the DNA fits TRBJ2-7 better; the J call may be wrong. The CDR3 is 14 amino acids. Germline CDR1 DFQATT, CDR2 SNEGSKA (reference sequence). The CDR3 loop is CSARGLNSYNEQYF. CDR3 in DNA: TGCAGTGCTAGAGGGCTGAACTCCTACAATGAGCAGTACTTC.

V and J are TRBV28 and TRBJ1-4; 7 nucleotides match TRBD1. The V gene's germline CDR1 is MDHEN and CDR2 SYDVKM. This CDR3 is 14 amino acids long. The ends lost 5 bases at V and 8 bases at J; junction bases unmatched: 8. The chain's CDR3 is CASSPPGGWEKLFF. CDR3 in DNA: TGTGCCAGCAGTCCCCCAGGGGGTTGGGAAAAACTGTTTTTT.

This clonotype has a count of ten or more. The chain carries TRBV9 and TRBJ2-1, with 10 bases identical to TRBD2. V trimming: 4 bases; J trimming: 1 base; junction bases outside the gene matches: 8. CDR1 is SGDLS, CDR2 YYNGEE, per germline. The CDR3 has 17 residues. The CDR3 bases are TGTGCCAGCAGCACCCCGAAGACTAGCGGGTCCTACAATGAGCAGTTCTTC. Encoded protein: CASSTPKTSGSYNEQFF.

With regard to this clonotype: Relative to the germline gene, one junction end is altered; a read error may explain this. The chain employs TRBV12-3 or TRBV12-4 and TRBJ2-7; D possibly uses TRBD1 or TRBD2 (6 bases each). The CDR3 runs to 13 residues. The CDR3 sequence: CASSRTGAYKQYF. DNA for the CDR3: TGTGCCAGCAGCCGGACGGGGGCCTACAAGCAGTACTTC.

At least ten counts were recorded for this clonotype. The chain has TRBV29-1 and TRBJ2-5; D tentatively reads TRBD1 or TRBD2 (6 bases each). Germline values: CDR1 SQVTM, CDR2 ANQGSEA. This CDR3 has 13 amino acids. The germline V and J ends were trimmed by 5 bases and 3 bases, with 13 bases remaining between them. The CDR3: CSVLGGGEETQYF. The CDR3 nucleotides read TGCAGCGTTTTGGGGGGCGGGGAAGAGACCCAGTACTTC.